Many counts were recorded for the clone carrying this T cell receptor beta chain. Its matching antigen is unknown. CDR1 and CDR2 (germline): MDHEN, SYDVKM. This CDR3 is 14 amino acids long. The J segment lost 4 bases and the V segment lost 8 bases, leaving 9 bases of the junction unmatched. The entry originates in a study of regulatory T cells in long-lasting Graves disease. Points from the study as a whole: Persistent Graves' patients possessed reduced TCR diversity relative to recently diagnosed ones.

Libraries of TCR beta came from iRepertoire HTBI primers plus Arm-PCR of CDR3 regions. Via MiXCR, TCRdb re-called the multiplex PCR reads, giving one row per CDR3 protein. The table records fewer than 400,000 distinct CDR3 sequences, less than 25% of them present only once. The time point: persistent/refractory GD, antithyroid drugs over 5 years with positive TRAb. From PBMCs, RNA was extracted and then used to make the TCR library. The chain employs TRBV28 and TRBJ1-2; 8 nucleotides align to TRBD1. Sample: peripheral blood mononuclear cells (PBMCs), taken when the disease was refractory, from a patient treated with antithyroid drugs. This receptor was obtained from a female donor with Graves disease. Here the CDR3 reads CASWPRTGSYGYTF. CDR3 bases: TGTGCCAGCTGGCCTCGGACAGGGAGCTATGGCTACACCTTC.